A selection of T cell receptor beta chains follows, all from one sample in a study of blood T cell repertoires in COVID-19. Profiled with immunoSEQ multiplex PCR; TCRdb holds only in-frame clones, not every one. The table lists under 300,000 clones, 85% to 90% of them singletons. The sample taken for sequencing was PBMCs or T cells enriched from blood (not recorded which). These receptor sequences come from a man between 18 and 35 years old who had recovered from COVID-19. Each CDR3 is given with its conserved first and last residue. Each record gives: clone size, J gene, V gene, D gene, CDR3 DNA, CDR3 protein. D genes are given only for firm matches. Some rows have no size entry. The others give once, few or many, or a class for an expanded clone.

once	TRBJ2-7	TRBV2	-	TGTGCCAGCAGCCTAGGTCTGAGGACAAGGTACGAGCAGTACTTC	CASSLGLRTRYEQYF
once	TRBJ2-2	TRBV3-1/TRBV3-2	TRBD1	TGTGCCAGCAGCCAAGAATTGAGGACAGGGGGGTCCACCGGGGAGCTGTTTTTT	CASSQELRTGGSTGELFF
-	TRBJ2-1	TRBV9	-	TGTGCCAGCAGCGTAGCCTTTTCGGCGGGAAGCTACAATGAGCAGTTCTTC	CASSVAFSAGSYNEQFF
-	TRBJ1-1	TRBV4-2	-	TGTGCCAGCAGCCAAGATTGGTATCAGGACACTGAAGCTTTCTTT	CASSQDWYQDTEAFF
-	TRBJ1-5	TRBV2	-	TGTGCCAGCAGCCAAAGGCGGAGCAATCAGCCCCAGCATTTT	CASSQRRSNQPQHF
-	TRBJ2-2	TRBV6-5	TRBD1	TGTGCCAGCAGTTACCGGGACAGGGTAGACACCGGGGAGCTGTTTTTT	CASSYRDRVDTGELFF
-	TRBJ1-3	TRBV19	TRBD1	TGTGCCAGTAGGGACTCGGACAGGGCGTTCGATTTT	CASRDSDRAFDF
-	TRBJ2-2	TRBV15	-	TGTGCCACCAGCAGAGATGTTCGGTTTATCGAGACAGGTCGGCGGTCCGGGGAGCTGTTTTTT	CATSRDVRFIETGRRSGELFF
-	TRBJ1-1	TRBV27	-	TGTGCCAGCACCTCTGGACACCTAAACACTGAAGCTTTCTTT	CASTSGHLNTEAFF
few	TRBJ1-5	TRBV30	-	TGTGCCTGGAGTGGAGGGGGTGAGCAGCCCCAGCATTTT	CAWSGGGEQPQHF
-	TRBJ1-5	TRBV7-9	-	TGTGCCAGCAGCTTAACGGGGGATCAGCCCCAGCATTTT	CASSLTGDQPQHF
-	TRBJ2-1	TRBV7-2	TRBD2	TGTGCCAGTACCGGAGGAACTAGCGGGAGGGCCTATATTGGTGAGCAGTTCTTC	CASTGGTSGRAYIGEQFF
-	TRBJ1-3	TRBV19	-	TGTGCCAGCGCCCCAGGTGGAAACACCATATATTTT	CASAPGGNTIYF
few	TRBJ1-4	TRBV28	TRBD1	TGTGCCAGCAGTTTAGGCAGGGGGCGACCTGTCGAAAAACTGTTTTTT	CASSLGRGRPVEKLFF
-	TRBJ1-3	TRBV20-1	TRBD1	TGCAGTGCGAGTTACGTAGGGACAGGGGCCATCTCTGGAAACACCATATATTTT	CSASYVGTGAISGNTIYF
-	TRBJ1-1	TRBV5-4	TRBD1	TGTGCCAGCAACAGGGGGCAGGACACTGAAGCTTTCTTT	CASNRGQDTEAFF
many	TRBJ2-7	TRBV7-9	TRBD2	TGTGCCAGCAGCTTATGGGGGACTAGCGGGAGTCAGAGCTACGAGCAGTACTTC	CASSLWGTSGSQSYEQYF
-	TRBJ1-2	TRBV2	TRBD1	TGTGCCAGCAGTTGGGACAGGGCCTATGGCTACACCTTC	CASSWDRAYGYTF
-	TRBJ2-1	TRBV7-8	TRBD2	TGTGCCAGCCGGACTAGCGGGAGGGAGTCCTACAATGAGCAGTTCTTC	CASRTSGRESYNEQFF
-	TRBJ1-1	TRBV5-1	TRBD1	TGCGCCACCTCGGACAGGGGTGAAGCTTTCTTT	CATSDRGEAFF
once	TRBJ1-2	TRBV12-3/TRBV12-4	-	TGTGCCAGCTCCCGGTGGGCAGTTGGCTACACCTTC	CASSRWAVGYTF
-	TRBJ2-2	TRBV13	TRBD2	TGTGCCAGCAGCTTGTGGCTAGCGGGACACACCGGGGAGCTGTTTTTT	CASSLWLAGHTGELFF
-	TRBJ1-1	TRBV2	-	TGTGCCAGCAGTGAAGGAGCCAACACTGAAGCTTTCTTT	CASSEGANTEAFF
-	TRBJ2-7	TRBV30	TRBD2	TGTGCCTGGAGTGTACAAGCGGGAACCTACGAGCAGTACTTC	CAWSVQAGTYEQYF
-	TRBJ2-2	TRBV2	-	TGTGCCAGCAGAGCTACAGGGTACACCGGGGAGCTGTTTTTT	CASRATGYTGELFF
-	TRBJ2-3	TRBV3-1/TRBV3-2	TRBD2	TGTGCCAGCAGCTACATAGCGGGAGCCAGCACAGATACGCAGTATTTT	CASSYIAGASTDTQYF
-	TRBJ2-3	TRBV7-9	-	TGTGCCAGCAGCTTAATGGGTACAGCAGATACGCAGTATTTT	CASSLMGTADTQYF
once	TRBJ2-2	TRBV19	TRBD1	TGTGCCAGTTCGGACAGGAGGAGGTACGGGGAGCTGTTTTTT	CASSDRRRYGELFF
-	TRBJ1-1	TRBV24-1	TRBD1	TGTGCCACCAGTGATTCCGGGACAGGGGAGACTGAAGCTTTCTTT	CATSDSGTGETEAFF
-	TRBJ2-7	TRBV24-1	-	TGTGCCACCGGACCGGGACAAGGGATGGAGCAGTACTTC	CATGPGQGMEQYF
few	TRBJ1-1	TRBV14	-	TGTGCCAGCAGCCAAGATAGGGGGATGAACACTGAAGCTTTCTTT	CASSQDRGMNTEAFF
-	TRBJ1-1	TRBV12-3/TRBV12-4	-	TGTGCCAGCAGACTACAGGGGAACACTGAAGCTTTCTTT	CASRLQGNTEAFF
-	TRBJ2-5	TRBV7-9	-	TGTGCCAGCCCTCCCTCGGCGGTCCAAGAGACCCAGTACTTC	CASPPSAVQETQYF
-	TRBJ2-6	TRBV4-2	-	TGTGCCAGCAGCCAAGATCTCAGCTCTGGGGCCAACGTCCTGACTTTC	CASSQDLSSGANVLTF
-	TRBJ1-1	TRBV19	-	TGTGCCAGTAGTCCCCGTGGGGAGGGAGCTTTCTTT	CASSPRGEGAFF
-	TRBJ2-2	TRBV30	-	TGTGCCCGAGCCGGGACCGGGGAGCTGTTTTTT	CARAGTGELFF
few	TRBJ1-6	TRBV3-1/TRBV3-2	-	TGTGCCAGCAGCCTCACAGGGACCTATAATTCACCCCTCCACTTT	CASSLTGTYNSPLHF
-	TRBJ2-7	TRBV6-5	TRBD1	TGTGCCAGCAGGGAGACAGGGATGGCGTACGAGCAGTACTTC	CASRETGMAYEQYF
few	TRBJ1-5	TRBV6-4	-	TGTGCCAGCAGTGATCGGGAGAGGAACAGCCTTAATCAGCCCCAGCATTTT	CASSDRERNSLNQPQHF
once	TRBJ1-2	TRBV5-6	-	TGTGCCAGCAGCCCCCCAACGGCGACAGACCCAGCTAACTATGGCTACACCTTC	CASSPPTATDPANYGYTF
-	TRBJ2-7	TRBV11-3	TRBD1	TGTGCCAGCAGCTTAGAGGACAGGGGCGGGGACGAGCAGTACTTC	CASSLEDRGGDEQYF
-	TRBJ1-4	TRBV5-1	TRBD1	TGCGCCAGCAGCTTGGGACAGGGGAAGAGGGCTAATGAAAAACTGTTTTTT	CASSLGQGKRANEKLFF
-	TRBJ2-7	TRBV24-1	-	TGTGCCACCCGGGACACCTCCTACGAGCAGTACTTC	CATRDTSYEQYF
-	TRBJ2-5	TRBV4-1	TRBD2	TGCGCCAGCAGCAACCGAGCTAGCGGGGGGGGAATGGAAGAGACCCAGTACTTC	CASSNRASGGGMEETQYF
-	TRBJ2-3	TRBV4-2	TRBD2	TGTGCCAGCAGCCACAGCGGGAGTCGAAGCACAGATACGCAGTATTTT	CASSHSGSRSTDTQYF
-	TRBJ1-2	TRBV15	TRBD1	TGTGCCACCAGCGGTACCGGGACAGACTATGGCTACACCTTC	CATSGTGTDYGYTF
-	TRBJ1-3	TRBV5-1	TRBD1	TGCGCCAGCAGCTCAGACAGGGGGCGGAACACCATATATTTT	CASSSDRGRNTIYF
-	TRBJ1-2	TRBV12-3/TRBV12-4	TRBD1	TGTGCCACCGGGGACAGTAGGAACTATGGCTACACCTTC	CATGDSRNYGYTF
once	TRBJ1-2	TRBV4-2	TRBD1	TGTGCCAGCAGCCAAGCGGGACAGGGGACCGGGGGCTACACCTTC	CASSQAGQGTGGYTF
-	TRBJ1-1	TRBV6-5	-	TGTGCCAGCAGTTACTCCGGGGAGGGCACTGAAGCTTTCTTT	CASSYSGEGTEAFF
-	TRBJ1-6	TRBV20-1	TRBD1	TGCAGTGCTAGTGTGGGACAGGGTTTGTCACCCCTCCACTTT	CSASVGQGLSPLHF
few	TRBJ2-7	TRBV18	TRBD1	TGTGCCAGCTCACCAGGAGACAGGGTCTACGAGCAGTACTTC	CASSPGDRVYEQYF
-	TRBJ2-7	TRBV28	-	TGTGCCAGCAGCCTTTCCGGGACGGGGGTCTTCGAGCAGTACTTC	CASSLSGTGVFEQYF
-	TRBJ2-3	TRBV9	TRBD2	TGTGCCAGCAGCGAACGACTAGCGGACAGCACAGATACGCAGTATTTT	CASSERLADSTDTQYF
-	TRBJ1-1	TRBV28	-	TGTGCCAGCAGTTTTCGGGGAAGAGAAGCTTTCTTT	CASSFRGREAFF
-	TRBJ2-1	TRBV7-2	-	TGTGCCAGCAGCTTAGGAGGGGAGCAGTTCTTC	CASSLGGEQFF
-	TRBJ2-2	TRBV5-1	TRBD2	TGCGCCAGCAGCTTGTCATGGTCACGGGAGGCGGACACCGGGGAGCTGTTTTTT	CASSLSWSREADTGELFF
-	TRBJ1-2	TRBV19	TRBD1	TGTGCCGTCCGAAAGGGGACAGGGCATGGCTACACCTTC	CAVRKGTGHGYTF
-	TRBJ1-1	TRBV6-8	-	TGTGCCGCGTCGTTATTCGGGTTTACTGAAGCTTTCTTT	CAASLFGFTEAFF
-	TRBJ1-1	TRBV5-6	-	TGTGCCAGCAGCTCTGGGGCTGTTGAAGCTTTCTTT	CASSSGAVEAFF